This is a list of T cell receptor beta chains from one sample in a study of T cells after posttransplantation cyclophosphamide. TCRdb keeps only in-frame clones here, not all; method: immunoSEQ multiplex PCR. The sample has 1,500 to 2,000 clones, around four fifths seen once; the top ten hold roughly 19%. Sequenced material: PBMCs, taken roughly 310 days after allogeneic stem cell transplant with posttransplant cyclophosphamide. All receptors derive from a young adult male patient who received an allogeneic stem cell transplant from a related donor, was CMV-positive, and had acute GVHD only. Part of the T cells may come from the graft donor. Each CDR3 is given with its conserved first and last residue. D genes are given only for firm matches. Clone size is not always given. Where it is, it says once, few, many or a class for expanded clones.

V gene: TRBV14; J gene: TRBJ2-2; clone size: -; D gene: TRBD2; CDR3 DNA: TGTGCCAGCAGAGGACTAGCGGGGGGGAACACCGGGGAGCTGTTTTTT; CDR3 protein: CASRGLAGGNTGELFF
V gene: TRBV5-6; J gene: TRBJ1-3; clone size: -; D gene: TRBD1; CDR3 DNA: TGTGCCAGCAGCCTGTATGACAGGGCCGGAAACACCATATATTTT; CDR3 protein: CASSLYDRAGNTIYF
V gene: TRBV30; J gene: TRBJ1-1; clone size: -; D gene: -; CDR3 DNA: TGTGCCTGGAGTGTACACCTCTCCCTCAACACTGAAGCTTTCTTT; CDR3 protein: CAWSVHLSLNTEAFF
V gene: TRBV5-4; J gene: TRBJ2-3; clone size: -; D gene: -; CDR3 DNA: TGTGCCAGCAGCTCTCCGGACTCGACTAGCACAGATACGCAGTATTTT; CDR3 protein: CASSSPDSTSTDTQYF
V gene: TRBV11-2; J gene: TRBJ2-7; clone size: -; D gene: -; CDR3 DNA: TGTGCCAGCAGCTTAGACCGAGTCTACGAGCAGTACTTC; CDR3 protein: CASSLDRVYEQYF
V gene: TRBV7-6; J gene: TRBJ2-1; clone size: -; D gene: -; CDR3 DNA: TGTGCCAGCAGCTTGGGAGGTGAGCAGTTCTTC; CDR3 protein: CASSLGGEQFF
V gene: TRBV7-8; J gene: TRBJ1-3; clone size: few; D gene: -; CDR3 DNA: TGTGCCAGCAGCTTAGTCGTCCAGGCCCCTGGAAACACCATATATTTT; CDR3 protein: CASSLVVQAPGNTIYF
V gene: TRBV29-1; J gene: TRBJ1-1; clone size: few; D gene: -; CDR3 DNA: TGCAGCGTTGAATTGAACAGGAACACTGAAGCTTTCTTT; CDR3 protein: CSVELNRNTEAFF
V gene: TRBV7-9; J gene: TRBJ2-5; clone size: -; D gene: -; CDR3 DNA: TGTGCCAGCAGCTTAGTAGGGGCTCAAGAGACCCAGTACTTC; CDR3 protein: CASSLVGAQETQYF
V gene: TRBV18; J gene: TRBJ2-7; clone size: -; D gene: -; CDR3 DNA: TGTGCCAGCTCACCAAAGGGACACCCCTACGAGCAGTACTTC; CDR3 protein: CASSPKGHPYEQYF
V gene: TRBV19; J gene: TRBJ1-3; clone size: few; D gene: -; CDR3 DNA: TGTGCCAGCGACGGAGGTTTTAGAAACACCATATATTTT; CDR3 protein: CASDGGFRNTIYF
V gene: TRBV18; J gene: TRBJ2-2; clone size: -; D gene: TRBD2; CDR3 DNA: TGTGCCAGCTCACCTAGCGGGGGACAAAACACCGGGGAGCTGTTTTTT; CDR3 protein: CASSPSGGQNTGELFF
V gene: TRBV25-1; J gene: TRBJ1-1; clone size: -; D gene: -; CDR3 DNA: TGTGCCAGCACCCAAGGGGGTACTACTGAAGCTTTCTTT; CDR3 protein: CASTQGGTTEAFF